Listed below are T cell receptor beta chains from one sample, sequenced in a study of T cell clonotyping in hematopoietic cell transplantation. Only in-frame clones appear in the TCRdb table, and some are missing; sequencing was by immunoSEQ multiplex PCR. The table lists about 13,000 clones, roughly 88% of them singletons. The sequencing used peripheral blood mononuclear cells, collected before stem cell transplant. Receptor source: a man aged 55 to 70 with acute myeloid leukemia. Some clones in this sample may be carry-over from other donors' samples. Both conserved end residues are part of each CDR3. A D gene is named only where the DNA matches it firmly. Expanded clones are given a class, and other clones once, few, many or no size at all.

cdr3_nt: TGTGCCAGTCAGACAGGTCCCTATGGCTACACCTTC
cdr3_aa: CASQTGPYGYTF
v_call: TRBV19
d_call: -
j_call: TRBJ1-2
clone_size: -

cdr3_nt: TGTGCCTGGAGTACCGGAAACAATCAGCCCCAGCATTTT
cdr3_aa: CAWSTGNNQPQHF
v_call: TRBV30
d_call: -
j_call: TRBJ1-5
clone_size: few

cdr3_nt: TGCGCCAGCAGCCAAGATTGGAGGGGCGCTTCACCCCTCCACTTT
cdr3_aa: CASSQDWRGASPLHF
v_call: TRBV4-3
d_call: -
j_call: TRBJ1-6
clone_size: -

cdr3_nt: TGTGCCAGCAGCTCAGCGGGGGAAGGGCAAGAGACCCAGTACTTC
cdr3_aa: CASSSAGEGQETQYF
v_call: TRBV7-6
d_call: TRBD2
j_call: TRBJ2-5
clone_size: -

cdr3_nt: TGTGCCAGCAGCTTAGCCGGGCGGGGGGGGTACGAGCAGTACTTC
cdr3_aa: CASSLAGRGGYEQYF
v_call: TRBV7-2
d_call: TRBD2
j_call: TRBJ2-7
clone_size: once

cdr3_nt: TGTGCCAGCACCTCAGGGGGCGCCGAGCAGTACTTC
cdr3_aa: CASTSGGAEQYF
v_call: TRBV6-5
d_call: TRBD1
j_call: TRBJ2-7
clone_size: -

cdr3_nt: TGCAGCGTTGAGATTGTCTACGAGCAGTACTTC
cdr3_aa: CSVEIVYEQYF
v_call: TRBV29-1
d_call: -
j_call: TRBJ2-7
clone_size: -

cdr3_nt: TGTGCCAGCAGTACTGAAAGGTACACTGAAGCTTTCTTT
cdr3_aa: CASSTERYTEAFF
v_call: TRBV2
d_call: -
j_call: TRBJ1-1
clone_size: -

cdr3_nt: TGTGCCAGCAGTTACCTCGGACCTGAAAATGGCTACACCTTC
cdr3_aa: CASSYLGPENGYTF
v_call: TRBV6-5
d_call: -
j_call: TRBJ1-2
clone_size: -

cdr3_nt: TGTGCCAGCCTTGAGGGGGGCAGGCAGCCCCAGCATTTT
cdr3_aa: CASLEGGRQPQHF
v_call: TRBV6-1
d_call: -
j_call: TRBJ1-5
clone_size: -

cdr3_nt: TGCGCCAGCGCTCTACAGGGAAATCAGCCCCAGCATTTT
cdr3_aa: CASALQGNQPQHF
v_call: TRBV10-1
d_call: -
j_call: TRBJ1-5
clone_size: -

cdr3_nt: TGTGCCAGCAGTGAAAGGTCCCCCTACACTGAAGCTTTCTTT
cdr3_aa: CASSERSPYTEAFF
v_call: TRBV2
d_call: -
j_call: TRBJ1-1
clone_size: -

cdr3_nt: TGCGCCAGCAGCCAAGGAGAAAACACTGAAGCTTTCTTT
cdr3_aa: CASSQGENTEAFF
v_call: TRBV4-1
d_call: -
j_call: TRBJ1-1
clone_size: -

cdr3_nt: TGTGCCAGCCGGGACTGGGGGTTCAATGAGCAGTTCTTC
cdr3_aa: CASRDWGFNEQFF
v_call: TRBV6-1
d_call: -
j_call: TRBJ2-1
clone_size: -

cdr3_nt: TGTGCCTGGAGTGTATGGCGAGTGCGGGGCTACACCTTC
cdr3_aa: CAWSVWRVRGYTF
v_call: TRBV30
d_call: -
j_call: TRBJ1-2
clone_size: once

cdr3_nt: TGTGCCACCAGCAGAGGACAGGGCAGCAACGAGCAGTACTTC
cdr3_aa: CATSRGQGSNEQYF
v_call: TRBV15
d_call: TRBD1
j_call: TRBJ2-7
clone_size: -

cdr3_nt: TGTGCTAGCAGCCCAGACCGGGGGCGGGGTGCGAGGGGAGCCCAGTACTTC
cdr3_aa: CASSPDRGRGARGAQYF
v_call: TRBV7-7
d_call: -
j_call: TRBJ2-5
clone_size: -

cdr3_nt: TGTGCCAGCAGTTCGGGCCTTTATCAGCCCCAGCATTTT
cdr3_aa: CASSSGLYQPQHF
v_call: TRBV6-1
d_call: -
j_call: TRBJ1-5
clone_size: -

cdr3_nt: TGCGCCAGCAGCTTCGGTGCGGCTCAAGAGACCCAGTACTTC
cdr3_aa: CASSFGAAQETQYF
v_call: TRBV5-1
d_call: -
j_call: TRBJ2-5
clone_size: -

cdr3_nt: TGTGCCAGCAGGGTCCAGGGGGCCACTGAAGCTTTCTTT
cdr3_aa: CASRVQGATEAFF
v_call: TRBV7-9
d_call: TRBD1
j_call: TRBJ1-1
clone_size: few

cdr3_nt: TGCGCCAGCAGCCAAGATTCGGACAGGGGACGGGGTACGCAGTATTTT
cdr3_aa: CASSQDSDRGRGTQYF
v_call: TRBV4-1
d_call: TRBD1
j_call: TRBJ2-3
clone_size: -

cdr3_nt: TGTGCCAGCAGTTTAAGGAGGAATACTGAAGCTTTCTTT
cdr3_aa: CASSLRRNTEAFF
v_call: TRBV27
d_call: -
j_call: TRBJ1-1
clone_size: -

cdr3_nt: TGTGCCAGCAGTTACTCGATTTTTGGGGAGCTGTTTTTT
cdr3_aa: CASSYSIFGELFF
v_call: TRBV6-5
d_call: -
j_call: TRBJ2-2
clone_size: few

cdr3_nt: TGTGCCAGCAGCAGGTACCAAGAGACCCAGTACTTC
cdr3_aa: CASSRYQETQYF
v_call: TRBV27
d_call: -
j_call: TRBJ2-5
clone_size: few

cdr3_nt: TGTGCCAGCAACCCAGAAACTCAGAACACCGGGGAGCTGTTTTTT
cdr3_aa: CASNPETQNTGELFF
v_call: TRBV2
d_call: -
j_call: TRBJ2-2
clone_size: -

cdr3_nt: TGTGCCAGCAGTGTTGGGGGCGACACTGAAGCTTTCTTT
cdr3_aa: CASSVGGDTEAFF
v_call: TRBV2
d_call: -
j_call: TRBJ1-1
clone_size: -

cdr3_nt: TGTGCCAGTAGTACCCAATACGGCACCGGGGAGCTGTTTTTT
cdr3_aa: CASSTQYGTGELFF
v_call: TRBV19
d_call: -
j_call: TRBJ2-2
clone_size: -

cdr3_nt: TGTGCCAGCAGCCCAGGGGTTGGGAATCAGCCCCAGCATTTT
cdr3_aa: CASSPGVGNQPQHF
v_call: TRBV7-9
d_call: -
j_call: TRBJ1-5
clone_size: -

cdr3_nt: TGTGCCAGCAGCGCAGATACCGGGACTAAGTACGAGCAGTACTTC
cdr3_aa: CASSADTGTKYEQYF
v_call: TRBV9
d_call: TRBD2
j_call: TRBJ2-7
clone_size: -

cdr3_nt: TGTGCCAGCACCTCCATGGGACAGAGTCAGCCCCAGCATTTT
cdr3_aa: CASTSMGQSQPQHF
v_call: TRBV28
d_call: TRBD1
j_call: TRBJ1-5
clone_size: few

cdr3_nt: TGTGCCAGCAGCGTAGCTCGATCGGAGTTCTTC
cdr3_aa: CASSVARSEFF
v_call: TRBV9
d_call: -
j_call: TRBJ2-1
clone_size: -

cdr3_nt: TGTGCCAGCGCCCCAAGGTATGGAAATGAGCAGTTCTTC
cdr3_aa: CASAPRYGNEQFF
v_call: TRBV6-1
d_call: -
j_call: TRBJ2-1
clone_size: once

cdr3_nt: TGTGCCAGCAGAGCCGGGACAGGGGGCACAGCTTTCTTT
cdr3_aa: CASRAGTGGTAFF
v_call: TRBV25-1
d_call: TRBD1
j_call: TRBJ1-1
clone_size: -

cdr3_nt: TGTGCCAGCAGCTCGACAGGGGGCGGGTACACCGGGGAGCTGTTTTTT
cdr3_aa: CASSSTGGGYTGELFF
v_call: TRBV7-3
d_call: TRBD1
j_call: TRBJ2-2
clone_size: -

cdr3_nt: TGTGCCTCCCACAGGGGAGAGACCCAGTACTTC
cdr3_aa: CASHRGETQYF
v_call: TRBV30
d_call: TRBD1
j_call: TRBJ2-5
clone_size: -

cdr3_nt: TGTGCCAGCAGCTGGAATCCCACCGGGGAGCTGTTTTTT
cdr3_aa: CASSWNPTGELFF
v_call: TRBV7-8
d_call: -
j_call: TRBJ2-2
clone_size: -

cdr3_nt: TGCGCCAGCAGCCCAAACGCTCCGACTGGAAACACCATATATTTT
cdr3_aa: CASSPNAPTGNTIYF
v_call: TRBV4-1
d_call: -
j_call: TRBJ1-3
clone_size: -

cdr3_nt: TGCGCCAGTTTCAGGGTGGTGGGCAATTCACCCCTCCACTTT
cdr3_aa: CASFRVVGNSPLHF
v_call: TRBV10-1
d_call: -
j_call: TRBJ1-6
clone_size: -

cdr3_nt: TGTGCCAGCAGCTTGGGAGGGTCTGGGGCCAACGTCCTGACTTTC
cdr3_aa: CASSLGGSGANVLTF
v_call: TRBV7-2
d_call: TRBD2
j_call: TRBJ2-6
clone_size: -

cdr3_nt: TGCAGCGTAGGGGGGTCTGAGGGATACGAGCAGTACTTC
cdr3_aa: CSVGGSEGYEQYF
v_call: TRBV29-1
d_call: -
j_call: TRBJ2-7
clone_size: -

cdr3_nt: TGCGCCAGCAGCCAAGTTGGTCGCACTGAAGCTTTCTTT
cdr3_aa: CASSQVGRTEAFF
v_call: TRBV4-3
d_call: -
j_call: TRBJ1-1
clone_size: -

cdr3_nt: TGTGCCAGCAGTGATTGGACAACGTATCAGCCCCAGCATTTT
cdr3_aa: CASSDWTTYQPQHF
v_call: TRBV25-1
d_call: -
j_call: TRBJ1-5
clone_size: -

cdr3_nt: TGCGCCAGCAGCTCGCCGACGTCCTTTCACACTGAAGCTTTCTTT
cdr3_aa: CASSSPTSFHTEAFF
v_call: TRBV5-1
d_call: -
j_call: TRBJ1-1
clone_size: -

cdr3_nt: TGTGCCAGCAGCTTGACCCCCATGAGTTACTCACCCCTCCACTTT
cdr3_aa: CASSLTPMSYSPLHF
v_call: TRBV5-6
d_call: -
j_call: TRBJ1-6
clone_size: -

cdr3_nt: TGTGCCAGGAGTTCGACGGGGTATTCACCCCTCCACTTT
cdr3_aa: CARSSTGYSPLHF
v_call: TRBV7-6
d_call: -
j_call: TRBJ1-6
clone_size: -